These T cell receptor beta chains were read from a single sample in a study of shared clonotypes between healthy human individuals. Sequencing was performed with immunoSEQ multiplex PCR; in TCRdb, only in-frame clones are kept and a portion is missing. The sample holds roughly 2.2 million clones, 92% seen once. The material sequenced was naive CD4+ T cells from PBMCs. The receptors here all came from a man between 18 and 29 years old in good health. Some clones in this sample may be carry-over from other donors' samples. Each CDR3 is given with its conserved first and last residue. The D gene is left open where the match is weak. Size is stated for part of the rows, as once, few or many counts, or as a class when the clone is expanded.

len,j_gene,d_gene,abundance,v_gene,CDR3aa,CDR3nt
14,TRBJ2-7,.,.,TRBV7-2,CATLLRAGEYEQYF,TGTGCCACCTTATTGAGGGCGGGTGAATACGAGCAGTACTTC
16,TRBJ2-7,.,once,TRBV9,CASSPRLVGGLYEQYF,TGTGCCAGCAGCCCCCGTTTGGTTGGAGGCCTCTACGAGCAGTACTTC
16,TRBJ2-2,TRBD2,.,TRBV5-1,CASSLNPGGDTGELFF,TGCGCCAGCAGCTTAAATCCGGGAGGGGATACCGGGGAGCTGTTTTTT
18,TRBJ2-3,TRBD2,.,TRBV4-2,CASSQDNSLREGKDTQYF,TGTGCCAGCAGCCAAGATAATTCTCTGCGGGAGGGAAAAGATACGCAGTATTTT
17,TRBJ2-1,.,.,TRBV25-1,CASSVSGGGPTDNEQFF,TGTGCCAGCAGTGTATCAGGCGGTGGCCCTACGGACAATGAGCAGTTCTTC
13,TRBJ2-3,.,.,TRBV7-2,CASSLGRTDTQYF,TGTGCCAGCAGCTTAGGTAGGACAGATACGCAGTATTTT
15,TRBJ2-3,.,.,TRBV5-6,CASDRRSGRSDTQYF,TGTGCCAGCGATCGCCGGTCGGGCAGATCAGATACGCAGTATTTT
14,TRBJ2-1,TRBD2,.,TRBV7-9,CASSPGTSVNEQFF,TGTGCCAGCAGCCCCGGGACTAGCGTAAATGAGCAGTTCTTC
18,TRBJ2-6,TRBD1,.,TRBV7-6,CASSLTGQGARGANVLTF,TGTGCCAGCAGCTTAACCGGACAGGGGGCGAGGGGGGCCAACGTCCTGACTTTC
13,TRBJ1-2,TRBD1,.,TRBV5-5,CASSVGTGRGYTF,TGTGCCAGCAGCGTAGGGACAGGGAGAGGCTACACCTTC
14,TRBJ2-1,.,.,TRBV11-1,CASSTGWGTMSQFF,TGTGCCAGCAGCACCGGGTGGGGTACAATGTCGCAGTTCTTC
17,TRBJ1-5,.,.,TRBV19,CASSMLRDHLSNQPQHF,TGTGCCAGTAGTATGCTCCGGGACCACCTTAGCAATCAGCCCCAGCATTTT
14,TRBJ2-7,TRBD1,.,TRBV7-7,CASSPTGGIYEQYF,TGTGCCAGCAGCCCGACAGGGGGAATCTACGAGCAGTACTTC
18,TRBJ2-2,.,.,TRBV5-4,CASDRSAGKREDTGELFF,TGTGCCAGCGACCGGTCCGCAGGGAAACGAGAGGACACCGGGGAGCTGTTTTTT
14,TRBJ1-1,.,.,TRBV7-9,CASTSFGGRTEAFF,TGTGCCAGCACCTCCTTCGGGGGCCGCACTGAAGCTTTCTTT
16,TRBJ1-4,TRBD1,.,TRBV18,CASSPPQGAVHEKLFF,TGTGCCAGCTCACCACCGCAGGGGGCTGTTCATGAAAAACTGTTTTTT
13,TRBJ1-1,TRBD1,.,TRBV7-2,CASSQTGLTEAFF,TGTGCCAGCAGCCAGACAGGGCTCACTGAAGCTTTCTTT
15,TRBJ2-7,.,once,TRBV7-2,CASSLGIPESYEQYF,TGTGCCAGCAGCTTAGGGATTCCGGAAAGCTACGAGCAGTACTTC
17,TRBJ2-1,TRBD1,.,TRBV27,CASSPGGARVSYNEQFF,TGTGCCAGCAGCCCAGGGGGCGCGAGGGTTTCGTACAATGAGCAGTTCTTC